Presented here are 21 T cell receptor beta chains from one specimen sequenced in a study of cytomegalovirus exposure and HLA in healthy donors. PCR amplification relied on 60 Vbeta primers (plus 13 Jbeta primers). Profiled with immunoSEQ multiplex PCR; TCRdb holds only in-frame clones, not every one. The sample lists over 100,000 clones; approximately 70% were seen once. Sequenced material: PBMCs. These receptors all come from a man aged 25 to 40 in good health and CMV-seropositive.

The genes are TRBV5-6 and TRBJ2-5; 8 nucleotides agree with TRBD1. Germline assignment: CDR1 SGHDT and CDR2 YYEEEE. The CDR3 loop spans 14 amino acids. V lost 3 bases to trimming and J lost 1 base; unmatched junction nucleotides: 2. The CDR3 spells CASSYRGAQETQYF. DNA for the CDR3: TGTGCCAGCAGCTACAGGGGGGCCCAAGAGACCCAGTACTTC.

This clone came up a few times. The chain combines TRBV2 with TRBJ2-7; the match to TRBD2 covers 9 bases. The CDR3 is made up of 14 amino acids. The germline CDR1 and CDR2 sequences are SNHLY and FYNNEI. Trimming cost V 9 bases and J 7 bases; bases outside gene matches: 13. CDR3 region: CASLKAGGSEEQYF. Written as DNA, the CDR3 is TGTGCCAGTCTTAAGGCGGGGGGGTCGGAAGAGCAGTACTTC.

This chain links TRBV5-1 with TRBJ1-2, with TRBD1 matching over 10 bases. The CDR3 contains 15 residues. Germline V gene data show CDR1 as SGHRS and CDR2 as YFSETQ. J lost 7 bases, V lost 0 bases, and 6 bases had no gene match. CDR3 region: CASSLAGTGVGGYTF. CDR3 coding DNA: TGCGCCAGCAGCTTGGCTGGGACAGGGGTTGGTGGCTACACCTTC.

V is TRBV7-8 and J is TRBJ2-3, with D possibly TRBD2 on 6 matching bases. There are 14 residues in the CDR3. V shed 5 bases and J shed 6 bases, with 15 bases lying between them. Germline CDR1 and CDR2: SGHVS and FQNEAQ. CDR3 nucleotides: TGTGCCAGCAGCGGAGGGTCTAGCTCCGATACGCAGTATTTT. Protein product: CASSGGSSSDTQYF.

CDR3 sequence reads: CASTLKIEGRYEQYV. Written as DNA, the CDR3 is TGTGCCAGCACGTTAAAAATCGAAGGGAGATACGAGCAGTACGTC. The chain uses TRBV25-1 and TRBJ2-7; possible D gene TRBD2, 5 bases. The germline V and J ends were trimmed by 7 bases and 4 bases, with 20 bases remaining between them. The germline gives CDR1 MGHDK, CDR2 SYGVNS. The CDR3 extends over 15 amino acids.

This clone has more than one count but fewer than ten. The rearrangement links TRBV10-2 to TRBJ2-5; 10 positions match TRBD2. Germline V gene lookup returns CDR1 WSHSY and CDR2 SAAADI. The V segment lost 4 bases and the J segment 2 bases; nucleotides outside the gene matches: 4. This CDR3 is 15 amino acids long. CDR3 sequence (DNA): TGCGCCAGCAGTGGGGGACTAGCGTTTCAAGAGACCCAGTACTTC. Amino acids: CASSGGLAFQETQYF.

The CDR3 bases are TGTGCCAGCAGCTTAACCGGGGGCATTCAGTACTTC. Translated, it gives CASSLTGGIQYF. The chain couples TRBV7-3 to TRBJ2-4; D is perhaps TRBD2 (6 bases). In germline, CDR1 is SGHTA, CDR2 FQGTGA. The germline V and J ends were trimmed by 0 bases and 9 bases, with 6 bases remaining between them. The CDR3 runs 12 residues. The variable domain in full, completed from reference TRBV7-3 and TRBJ2-4, reads GAGVSQTPSNKVTEKGKYVELRCDPISGHTALYWYRQSLGQGPEFLIYFQGTGAADDSGLPNDRFFAVRPEGSVSTLKIQRTERGDSAVYLCASSLTGGIQYFGAGTRLSVL.

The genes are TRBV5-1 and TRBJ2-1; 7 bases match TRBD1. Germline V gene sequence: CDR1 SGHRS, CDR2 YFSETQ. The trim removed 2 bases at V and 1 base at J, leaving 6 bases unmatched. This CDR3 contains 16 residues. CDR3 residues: CASSFEEGASYNEQFF. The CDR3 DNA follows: TGCGCCAGCAGCTTCGAAGAGGGGGCGTCCTACAATGAGCAGTTCTTC.

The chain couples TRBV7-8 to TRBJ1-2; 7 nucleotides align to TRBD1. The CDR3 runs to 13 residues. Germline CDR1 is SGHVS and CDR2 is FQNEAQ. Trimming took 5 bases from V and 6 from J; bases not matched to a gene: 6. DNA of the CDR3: TGTGCCAGCAGCACCCGGACAGGCGATGGCTACACCTTC. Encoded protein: CASSTRTGDGYTF.

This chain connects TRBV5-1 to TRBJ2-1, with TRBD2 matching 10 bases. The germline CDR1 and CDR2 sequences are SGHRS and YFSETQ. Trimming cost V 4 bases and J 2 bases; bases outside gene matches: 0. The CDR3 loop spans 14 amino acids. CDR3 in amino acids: CASSTSGTYNEQFF. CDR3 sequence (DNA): TGCGCCAGCAGCACTAGCGGGACCTACAATGAGCAGTTCTTC. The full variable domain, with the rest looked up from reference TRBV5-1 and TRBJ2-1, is KAGVTQTPRYLIKTRGQQVTLSCSPISGHRSVSWYQQTPGQGLQFLFEYFSETQRNKGNFPGRFSGRQFSNSRSEMNVSTLELGDSALYLCASSTSGTYNEQFFGPGTRLTVL.

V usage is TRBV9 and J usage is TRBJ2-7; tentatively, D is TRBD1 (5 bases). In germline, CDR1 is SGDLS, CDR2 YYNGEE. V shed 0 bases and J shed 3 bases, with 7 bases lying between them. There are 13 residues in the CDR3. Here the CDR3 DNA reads TGTGCCAGCAGCGTAGCGACAGACTACGAGCAGTACTTC. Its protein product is CASSVATDYEQYF.

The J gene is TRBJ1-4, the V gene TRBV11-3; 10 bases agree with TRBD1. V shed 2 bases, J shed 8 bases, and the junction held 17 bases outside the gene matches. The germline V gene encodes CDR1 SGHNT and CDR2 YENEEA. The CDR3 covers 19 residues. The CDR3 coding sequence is TGTGCCAGCAGCTTAAGACACGGACAGGGGGTCAGAGATAACGAAAAACTGTTTTTT. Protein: CASSLRHGQGVRDNEKLFF.

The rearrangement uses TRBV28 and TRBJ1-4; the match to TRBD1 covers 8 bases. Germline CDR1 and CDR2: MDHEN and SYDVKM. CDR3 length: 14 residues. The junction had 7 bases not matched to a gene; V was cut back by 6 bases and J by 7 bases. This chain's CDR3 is CASRTTGEGEKLFF. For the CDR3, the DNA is TGTGCCAGCAGGACGACAGGGGAGGGTGAAAAACTGTTTTTT.

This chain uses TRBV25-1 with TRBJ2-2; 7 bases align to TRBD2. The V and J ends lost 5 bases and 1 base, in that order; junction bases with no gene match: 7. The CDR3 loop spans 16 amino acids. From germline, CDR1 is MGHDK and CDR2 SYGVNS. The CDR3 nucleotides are TGTGCCAGCAGTTCACTAGCGAGAGGGAACACCGGGGAGCTGTTTTTT. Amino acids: CASSSLARGNTGELFF. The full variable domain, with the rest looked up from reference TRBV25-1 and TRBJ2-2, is EADIYQTPRYLVIGTGKKITLECSQTMGHDKMYWYQQDPGMELHLIHYSYGVNSTEKGDLSSESTVSRIRTEHFPLTLESARPSHTSQYLCASSSLARGNTGELFFGEGSRLTVL.

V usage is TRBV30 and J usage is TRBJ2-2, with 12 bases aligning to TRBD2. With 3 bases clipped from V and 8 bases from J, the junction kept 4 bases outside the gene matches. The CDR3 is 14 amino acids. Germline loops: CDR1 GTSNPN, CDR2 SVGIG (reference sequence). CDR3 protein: CAWRGTSGPGELFF. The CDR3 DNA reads TGTGCCTGGAGGGGGACTAGCGGGCCTGGGGAGCTGTTTTTT.

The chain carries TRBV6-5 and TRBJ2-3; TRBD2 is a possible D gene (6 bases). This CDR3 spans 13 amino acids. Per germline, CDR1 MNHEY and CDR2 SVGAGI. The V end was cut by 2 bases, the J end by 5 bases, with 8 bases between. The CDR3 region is CASSYLGRDTQYF. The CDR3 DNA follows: TGTGCCAGCAGTTACCTCGGGAGAGATACGCAGTATTTT.

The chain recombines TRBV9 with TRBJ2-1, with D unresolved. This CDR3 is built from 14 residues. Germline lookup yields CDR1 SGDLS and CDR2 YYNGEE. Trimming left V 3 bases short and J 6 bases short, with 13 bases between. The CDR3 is CASSAPSVANEQFF. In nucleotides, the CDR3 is TGTGCCAGCAGCGCCCCTTCCGTAGCCAATGAGCAGTTCTTC.

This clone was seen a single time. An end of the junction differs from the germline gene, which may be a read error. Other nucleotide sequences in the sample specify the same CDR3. This CDR3 reads CASSSLTVLHSEAFF. The CDR3 region has the DNA TGTGCCAGCAGTTCATTGACAGTACTCCACTCTGAAGCCTTCTTT. The chain recombines TRBV27 with TRBJ1-1; a possible D gene is TRBD1 (5 bases). The germline CDR1 and CDR2 sequences are MNHEY and SMNVEV (reference sequence). There are 15 residues in the CDR3.

The CDR3 nucleotides are TGTGCCAGTAGTAGCGGGAGGACAGATACGCAGTATTTT. Translation gives CASSSGRTDTQYF. The V call is TRBV19, the J call TRBJ2-3; 8 nucleotides match TRBD2. The junction had 0 bases not matched to a gene; V was cut back by 4 bases and J by 3 bases. CDR1 LNHDA and CDR2 SQIVND come from the germline V gene (reference sequence). The CDR3 has 13 residues.

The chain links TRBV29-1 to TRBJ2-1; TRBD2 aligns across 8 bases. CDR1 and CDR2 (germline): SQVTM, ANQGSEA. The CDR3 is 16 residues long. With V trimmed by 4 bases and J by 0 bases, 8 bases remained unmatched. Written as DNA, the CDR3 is TGCAGCGTTGGAGGCTTAGCGGGAAGCTCCTACAATGAGCAGTTCTTC. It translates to CSVGGLAGSSYNEQFF.

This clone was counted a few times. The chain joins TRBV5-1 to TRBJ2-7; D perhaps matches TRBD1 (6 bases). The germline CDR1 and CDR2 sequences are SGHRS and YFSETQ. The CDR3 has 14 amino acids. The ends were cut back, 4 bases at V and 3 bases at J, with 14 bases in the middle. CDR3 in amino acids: CASSPNTGIYEQYV. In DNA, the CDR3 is TGCGCCAGCAGCCCTAATACAGGGATCTACGAGCAGTACGTC.